The rows below give T cell receptor beta chains drawn from one sample of a study of neurological immune-mediated disorders. TCRdb reprocessed the 5' RACE reads via MiXCR and lists one record per CDR3 protein. Here the sample spans under 40,000 distinct CDR3 sequences, about 13% being singletons. Material: PBMCs. Receptors were obtained from a woman aged 40 to 49 in good health. The CDR3 runs from the conserved cysteine through the conserved F or W. The D gene is left open where the match is weak. The size of a clone is reported for some rows only, either as once, few or many, or as a class for expanded clones.

size,J,V,D,DNA,CDR3
many,TRBJ1-6,TRBV9,NA,TGTGCCAGCAGCGCCGCCCCGGGCACCGATAATTCACCCCTCCACTTT,CASSAAPGTDNSPLHF
many,TRBJ1-4,TRBV20-1,NA,TGCAGTGCTAGAGAATACGGGAGTAATGAAAAACTGTTTTTT,CSAREYGSNEKLFF
many,TRBJ1-2,TRBV29-1,NA,TGCAGCGTCAGGGAGAACTATGGCTACACCTTC,CSVRENYGYTF
many,TRBJ2-7,TRBV27,TRBD1,TGTGCCAGCAGTTTGTCCAAGGACAGGGGGAACGAGCAGTACTTC,CASSLSKDRGNEQYF
many,TRBJ2-7,TRBV5-5,TRBD2,TGTGCCAGCAGCCTCGGGACTAGCGGGAACTACGAGCAGTACTTC,CASSLGTSGNYEQYF
once,TRBJ2-3,TRBV4-3,TRBD1,TGCGCCAGCAGCCAAACGGGACAGTTGATGACAGATACCCAGTATTTT,CASSQTGQLMTDTQYF
NA,TRBJ1-2,TRBV30,NA,TGTGCCTGGAGTCCCCCCGACAGGACGACTAACTATGGCTACACCTTC,CAWSPPDRTTNYGYTF
many,TRBJ2-7,TRBV12-3/TRBV12-4,NA,TGTGCCAGCAGCATGGACAGTGGGTTATACGAGCAGTACTTC,CASSMDSGLYEQYF
many,TRBJ1-1,TRBV12-3/TRBV12-4,NA,TGTGCCAGCAGCACGGAGAAGAACACTGAAGCTTTCTTT,CASSTEKNTEAFF
NA,TRBJ2-1,TRBV14,NA,TGTGCCAGCAGAAGCGACACATACAATGAGCAGTTCTTC,CASRSDTYNEQFF
many,TRBJ2-3,TRBV4-2,NA,TGTGCCAGCAGCGGCACCTACACAGATACGCAGTATTTT,CASSGTYTDTQYF
many,TRBJ2-3,TRBV5-5,TRBD2,TGTGCCAGCAGCTTGGAGGCTAGCGGTAGCACAGATACGCAGTATTTT,CASSLEASGSTDTQYF
many,TRBJ2-7,TRBV24-1,TRBD2,TGTGCCACCAGTGTAGCGGGCGCATACGAGCAGTACTTC,CATSVAGAYEQYF
NA,TRBJ2-7,TRBV11-3,NA,NA,CASSIYLCSVEEGGHEQYF
many,TRBJ2-7,TRBV20-1,TRBD2,TGCAGTGCTAGAGAAATGGCAGCGGGAGGGCCAGACGAGCAGTACTTC,CSAREMAAGGPDEQYF
NA,TRBJ1-2,TRBV6-1,NA,TGTGCCAGCAGTGAATTGTATGGCTACACCTTC,CASSELYGYTF
many,TRBJ2-2,TRBV20-1,TRBD2,TGCAGTGCTTTTGGACTAGCGGGAGCATCGGGGGAGCTGTTTTTT,CSAFGLAGASGELFF
many,TRBJ1-1,TRBV29-1,NA,TGCAGCGTTGGAGTGGTAGGGCCCACTGAAGCTTTCTTT,CSVGVVGPTEAFF
many,TRBJ1-2,TRBV24-1,TRBD1,TGTGCCACCAGTGACAAAGACAGGGATGGCTACACCTTC,CATSDKDRDGYTF
few,TRBJ2-1,TRBV19,TRBD2,TGTGCCAGTAGTATCGGACTAGACGACAATGAGCAGTTCTTC,CASSIGLDDNEQFF
many,TRBJ1-2,TRBV20-1,TRBD1,TGCAGTGCGATACAGGGGATCGGCTATGGCTACACCTTC,CSAIQGIGYGYTF
many,TRBJ2-1,TRBV20-1,TRBD2,TGCAGTGCTAAGACTAGCGGCTCCTACAATGAGCAGTTCTTC,CSAKTSGSYNEQFF
many,TRBJ1-2,TRBV7-2,NA,TGTGCCAGCAGCAGGACCCCGCTTAACTATGGCTACACCTTC,CASSRTPLNYGYTF
many,TRBJ1-1,TRBV12-3/TRBV12-4,TRBD1,TGTGCCAGCAGACGAAAATTTCAGACAGGGGACACTGAAGCTTTCTTT,CASRRKFQTGDTEAFF
many,TRBJ2-7,TRBV5-5,TRBD1,TGTGCCAGCAGCTTCGGGACAGGGGACTACGAGCAGTACTTC,CASSFGTGDYEQYF
many,TRBJ1-2,TRBV10-3,NA,TGTGCCATCAGTGAGTCGGACGGGGACTCGGGTGGCTACACCTTC,CAISESDGDSGGYTF
many,TRBJ2-1,TRBV12-3/TRBV12-4,NA,TGTGCCAGCAGTTTAGCGCAGGGTGCTGAGCAGTTCTTC,CASSLAQGAEQFF
many,TRBJ1-1,TRBV20-1,NA,TGCAGTGCTAGCGGAGGGCTGAGCACTGAAGCTTTCTTT,CSASGGLSTEAFF
many,TRBJ2-1,TRBV10-3,NA,TGTGCCATCAGTGAGTCCTTCCTGGGACAAGAGTACAATGAGCAGTTCTTC,CAISESFLGQEYNEQFF
NA,TRBJ2-3,TRBV7-9,TRBD1,TGTGCCAGCAGCTTCGGACAGGGGAAAGATACGCAGTATTTT,CASSFGQGKDTQYF
many,TRBJ1-1,TRBV5-1,NA,TGCGCCAGCAGCTTGGCTCAGCGGTCTAACACTGAAGCTTTCTTT,CASSLAQRSNTEAFF
many,TRBJ1-1,TRBV5-1,TRBD1,TGCGCCAGCCTCGGGACAGGGAACACTGAAGCTTTCTTT,CASLGTGNTEAFF
many,TRBJ1-2,TRBV5-1,NA,TGCGCCAGCAGCTTGGTGGGGGACTCTTTTGGCTACACCTTC,CASSLVGDSFGYTF
many,TRBJ2-3,TRBV7-2,NA,TGTGCCAGCAGCTTAGACGTCCCCCCCCCAGATACGCAGTATTTT,CASSLDVPPPDTQYF
many,TRBJ2-7,TRBV7-2,NA,TGTGCCAGCAGCTTGGGGATCGAGCAGTACTTC,CASSLGIEQYF
NA,TRBJ2-5,TRBV5-1,NA,TGCGCCAGCAGCTTCGGGACATCGAGGGAGACCCAGTACTTC,CASSFGTSRETQYF
medium-sized,TRBJ1-2,TRBV7-2,TRBD1,TGTGCCAGCAGCTTCATCGACAGGGGCTATGGCTACACCTTC,CASSFIDRGYGYTF
few,TRBJ2-1,TRBV9,NA,TGTGCCAGCAGCGTAAGTGGCTCCTACAATGAGCAGTTCTTC,CASSVSGSYNEQFF
many,TRBJ1-1,TRBV25-1,TRBD1,TGTGCCAGCAGGGACAGGTTTGAAGCTTTCTTT,CASRDRFEAFF
NA,TRBJ2-7,TRBV12-3/TRBV12-4,NA,TGTGCCAGCAGTTTACGACGGAACTACGAGCAGTACTTC,CASSLRRNYEQYF
NA,TRBJ1-2,TRBV5-1,NA,TGCGCCAGCAGCTTGGCCCCGGCAGCTAACTATGGCTACACCTTC,CASSLAPAANYGYTF
NA,TRBJ2-5,TRBV5-1,NA,TGCGCCAGCAGCTTGAAGGGGATCCAAGAGACCCAGTACTTC,CASSLKGIQETQYF
many,TRBJ2-3,TRBV11-1,NA,TGTGCCAGCAGCGGACAGTTTAGCACAGATACGCAGTATTTT,CASSGQFSTDTQYF
many,TRBJ2-1,TRBV5-1,NA,TGCGCCAGCAGCTTGGAGGCTACTCGCAATGAGCAGTTCTTC,CASSLEATRNEQFF
many,TRBJ2-3,TRBV9,TRBD2,TGTGCCAGCAGCCCCGTGGGCGGGAGCCCCGATACGCAGTATTTT,CASSPVGGSPDTQYF